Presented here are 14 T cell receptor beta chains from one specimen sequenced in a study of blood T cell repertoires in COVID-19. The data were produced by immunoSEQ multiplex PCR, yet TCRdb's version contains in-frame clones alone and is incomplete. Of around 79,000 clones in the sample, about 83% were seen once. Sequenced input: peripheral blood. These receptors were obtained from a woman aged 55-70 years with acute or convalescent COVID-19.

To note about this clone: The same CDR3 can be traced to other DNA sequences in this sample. For the CDR3, the DNA is TGCGCCAGCAGCCTAGATTCTAACTATGGCTACACCTTC. Translation gives CASSLDSNYGYTF. The chain combines TRBV5-1 with TRBJ1-2; D unresolved. Germline V gene lookup returns CDR1 SGHRS and CDR2 YFSETQ. V was clipped by 4 bases and J by 0 bases, with 7 bases between them. The CDR3 consists of 13 residues.

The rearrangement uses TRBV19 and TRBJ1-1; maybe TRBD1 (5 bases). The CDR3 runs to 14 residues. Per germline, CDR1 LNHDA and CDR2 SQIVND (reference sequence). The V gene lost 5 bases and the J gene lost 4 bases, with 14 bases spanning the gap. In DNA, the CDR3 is TGTGCCAGTAGTCTCCTCGGGGGGGGCACTGAAGCTTTCTTT. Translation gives CASSLLGGGTEAFF.

CDR3 sequence: CASSQRSEAGNTIYF. The CDR3, as DNA: TGTGCCAGCAGCCAACGATCCGAGGCTGGAAACACCATATATTTT. The genes are TRBV3-1 (or the pseudogene TRBV3-2) and TRBJ1-3; no definite D call. Germline assignment: CDR1 LGHDT and CDR2 YNNKEL (reference sequence). CDR3 length: 15 amino acids. The V gene lost 2 bases and the J gene lost 2 bases, with 10 bases spanning the gap.

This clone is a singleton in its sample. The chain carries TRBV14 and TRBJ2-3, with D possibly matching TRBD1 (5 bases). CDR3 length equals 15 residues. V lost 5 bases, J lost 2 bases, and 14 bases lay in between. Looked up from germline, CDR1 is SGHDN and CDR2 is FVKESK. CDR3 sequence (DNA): TGTGCCAGCAGCTTGAGGCAGGGCAACACAGATACGCAGTATTTT. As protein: CASSLRQGNTDTQYF.

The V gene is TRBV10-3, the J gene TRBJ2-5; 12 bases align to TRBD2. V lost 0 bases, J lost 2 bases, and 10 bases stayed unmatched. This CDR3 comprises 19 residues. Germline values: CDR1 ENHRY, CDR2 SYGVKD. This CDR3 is CAISESGLAGGRIQETQYF. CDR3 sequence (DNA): TGTGCCATCAGTGAGTCGGGGCTAGCGGGGGGGAGAATACAAGAGACCCAGTACTTC.

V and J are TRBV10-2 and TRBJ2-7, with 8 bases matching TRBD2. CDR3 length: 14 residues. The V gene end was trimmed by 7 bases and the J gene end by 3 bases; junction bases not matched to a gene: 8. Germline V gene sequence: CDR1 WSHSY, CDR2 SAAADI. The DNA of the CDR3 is TGCGCCAGCACACGGGGGGGCTACTTCTACGAGCAGTACTTC. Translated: CASTRGGYFYEQYF.

The CDR3 here is CASSLALQGEGYTF. The CDR3 bases are TGTGCCAGCAGCTTAGCGCTGCAGGGGGAAGGCTACACCTTC. The V call is TRBV7-9, the J call TRBJ1-2, with 7 bases identical to TRBD1. In germline, CDR1 is SEHNR, CDR2 FQNEAQ (reference sequence). The trim removed 0 bases at V and 8 bases at J, leaving 6 bases unmatched. This CDR3 contains 14 residues.

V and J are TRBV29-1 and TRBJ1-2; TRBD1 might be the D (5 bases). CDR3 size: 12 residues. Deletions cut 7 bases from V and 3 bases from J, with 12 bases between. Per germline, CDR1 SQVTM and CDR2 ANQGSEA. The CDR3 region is CSALGGDYGYTF. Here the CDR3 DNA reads TGCAGCGCTCTAGGAGGGGACTATGGCTACACCTTC. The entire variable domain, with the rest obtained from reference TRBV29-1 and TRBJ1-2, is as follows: SAVISQKPSRDICQRGTSLTIQCQVDSQVTMMFWYRQQPGQSLTLIATANQGSEATYESGFVIDKFPISRPNLTFSTLTVSNMSPEDSSIYLCSALGGDYGYTFGSGTRLTVV.

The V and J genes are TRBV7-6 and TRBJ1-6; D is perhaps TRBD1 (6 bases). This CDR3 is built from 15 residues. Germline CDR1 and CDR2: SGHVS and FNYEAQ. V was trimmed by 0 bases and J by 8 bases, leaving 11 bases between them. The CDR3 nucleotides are TGTGCCAGCAGCTTAGCCCAGGGGATGGATTCACCCCTCCACTTT. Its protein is CASSLAQGMDSPLHF.

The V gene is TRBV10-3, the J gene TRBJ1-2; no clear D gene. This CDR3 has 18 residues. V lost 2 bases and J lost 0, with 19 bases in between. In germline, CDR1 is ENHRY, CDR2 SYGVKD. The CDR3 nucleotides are TGTGCCATCAGTGAGACCTTGGCCCCGGAGAAATCTAACTATGGCTACACCTTC. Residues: CAISETLAPEKSNYGYTF.

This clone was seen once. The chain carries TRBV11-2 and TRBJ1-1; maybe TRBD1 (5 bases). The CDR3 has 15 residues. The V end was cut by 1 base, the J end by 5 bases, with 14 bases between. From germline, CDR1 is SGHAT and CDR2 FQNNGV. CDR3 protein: CASSLVTSGGTEAFF. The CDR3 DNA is TGTGCCAGCAGCTTAGTGACCTCGGGGGGGACTGAAGCTTTCTTT. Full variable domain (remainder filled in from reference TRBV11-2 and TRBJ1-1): EAGVAQSPRYKIIEKRQSVAFWCNPISGHATLYWYQQILGQGPKLLIQFQNNGVVDDSQLPKDRFSAERLKGVDSTLKIQPAKLEDSAVYLCASSLVTSGGTEAFFGQGTRLTVV.

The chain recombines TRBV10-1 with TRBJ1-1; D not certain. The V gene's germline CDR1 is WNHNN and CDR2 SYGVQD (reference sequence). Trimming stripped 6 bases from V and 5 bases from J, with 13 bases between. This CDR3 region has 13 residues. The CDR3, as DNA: TGCGCCAGCAGACCACTAGGAGGGACTGAAGCTTTCTTT. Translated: CASRPLGGTEAFF.

CDR3 loop: CASNDRTNSPLHF. CDR3 nucleotide sequence: TGTGCCAGTAACGACAGGACTAATTCACCCCTCCACTTT. The rearrangement joins TRBV19 to TRBJ1-6; D perhaps matches TRBD1 (6 bases). Germline V gene lookup returns CDR1 LNHDA and CDR2 SQIVND (reference sequence). V was pared by 7 bases and J by 6 bases, with 10 bases between. The length of the CDR3 is 13 residues.

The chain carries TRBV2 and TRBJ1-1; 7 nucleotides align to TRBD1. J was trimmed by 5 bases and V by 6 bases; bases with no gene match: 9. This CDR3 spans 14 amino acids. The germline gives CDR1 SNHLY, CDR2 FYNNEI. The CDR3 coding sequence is TGTGCCAGCAGAGGGGACAGTATATTAACTGAAGCTTTCTTT. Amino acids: CASRGDSILTEAFF. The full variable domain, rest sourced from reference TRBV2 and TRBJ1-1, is EPEVTQTPSHQVTQMGQEVILRCVPISNHLYFYWYRQILGQKVEFLVSFYNNEISEKSEIFDDQFSVERPDGSNFTLKIRSTKLEDSAMYFCASRGDSILTEAFFGQGTRLTVV.